Sequencing of this T cell receptor beta chain was carried out in a study of T cell responses to AZD1222 COVID-19 vaccine. Study-wide findings and caveats: Mostly white British, mostly female donors; authors suggested clonal diversity may be underestimated.

In the case of this clone: Its antigen is undetermined.

The CDR3 consists of 15 residues. Germline V gene lookup returns CDR1 SGDLS and CDR2 YYNGEE. V was trimmed by 4 bases and J by 1 base, leaving 14 bases between them. Clones were sequenced by immunoSEQ multiplex PCR, and TCRdb holds only the in-frame ones, with some missing. Found here are some 84,000 clones, 88% of them singletons; the top ten hold around 17%. The sequence derives from an adult in good health. Specimen: peripheral blood, collected on day 0 of AZD1222 vaccination. The chain is built from TRBV9 and TRBJ1-1, with D perhaps TRBD1 (6 bases). The DNA for the CDR3 is TGTGCCAGCAGCCGTGAGGGACAAGGGAACACTGAAGCTTTCTTT. Its translation is CASSREGQGNTEAFF.